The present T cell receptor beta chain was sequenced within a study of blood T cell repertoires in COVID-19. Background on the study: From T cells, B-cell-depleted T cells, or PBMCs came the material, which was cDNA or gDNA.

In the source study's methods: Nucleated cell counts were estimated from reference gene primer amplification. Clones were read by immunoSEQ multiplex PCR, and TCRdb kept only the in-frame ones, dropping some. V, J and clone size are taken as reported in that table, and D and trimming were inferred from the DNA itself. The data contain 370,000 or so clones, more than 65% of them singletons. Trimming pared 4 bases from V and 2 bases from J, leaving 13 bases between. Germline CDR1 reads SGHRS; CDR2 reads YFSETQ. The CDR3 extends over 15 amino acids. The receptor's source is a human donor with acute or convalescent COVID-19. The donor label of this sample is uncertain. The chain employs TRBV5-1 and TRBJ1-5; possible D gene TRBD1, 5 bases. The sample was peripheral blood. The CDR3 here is CASSAGTHGNQPQHF. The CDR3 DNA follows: TGCGCCAGCAGCGCAGGGACTCACGGCAATCAGCCCCAGCATTTT.